A single sample gave rise to the 9 T cell receptor beta chains below, sequenced in a study of CD8 T cells in ankylosing spondylitis. One entry per CDR3 protein, called by TCRdb with MiXCR from the 5' RACE reads. The data show 300,000 to 400,000 distinct CDR3 sequences, 14% to 15% seen once. The sample comprised blood, either unsorted or a sorted T cell fraction (not recorded which). The receptors were sampled from a male donor with ankylosing spondylitis or in good health (not recorded which).

This clonotype has a handful of counts. V usage is TRBV12-3 or TRBV12-4 and J usage is TRBJ2-1; D is perhaps TRBD1 or TRBD2 (6 bases each). The CDR3 is 15 amino acids. V shed 1 base and J shed 6 bases, with 13 bases lying between them. CDR3 bases: TGTGCCAGCAGTTTAGTGGGAGGCAGGGGCAATGAGCAGTTCTTC. The encoded protein is CASSLVGGRGNEQFF.

The chain links TRBV7-9 to TRBJ2-7; D gene ambiguous. Germline V gene data show CDR1 as SEHNR and CDR2 as FQNEAQ (reference sequence). Trimming removed 1 base from V and 3 bases from J, with 4 bases in between. The CDR3 length is 12 residues. CDR3: CASSLELYEQYF. The DNA for the CDR3 is TGTGCCAGCAGCTTAGAGCTCTACGAGCAGTACTTC.

The CDR3 DNA reads TGTGCCATCAGTGTGGCGGGGGGGTCCTACAATGAGCAGTTCTTC. Translation gives CAISVAGGSYNEQFF. This chain uses TRBV10-3 with TRBJ2-1, with TRBD2 matching 9 bases. This CDR3 has 15 residues. V lost 4 bases to trimming and J lost 1 base; unmatched junction nucleotides: 2. Germline V gene sequence: CDR1 ENHRY, CDR2 SYGVKD.

The J gene is TRBJ1-2, the V gene TRBV29-1; possibly TRBD1 for D (6 bases). This CDR3 has 13 residues. Trimming left V 4 bases short and J 5 bases short, with 14 bases between. In germline, CDR1 is SQVTM, CDR2 ANQGSEA. For the CDR3, the DNA is TGCAGCGTTGGACAGGAGGTAGTATATGGCTACACCTTC. This encodes CSVGQEVVYGYTF.

This chain uses TRBV3-1 with TRBJ1-1; tentatively, D is TRBD1 (5 bases). Trimming shortened V by 4 bases and J by 3 bases, and 9 bases separated the two germline ends. The CDR3 totals 13 residues. CDR1 and CDR2 from the germline V gene are LGHDT and YNNKEL (reference sequence). The CDR3 DNA reads TGTGCCAGCAGCCCCCTGGGGGACACTGAAGCTTTCTTT. Translation gives CASSPLGDTEAFF.

The chain carries TRBV5-1 and TRBJ1-2; 7 bases line up with TRBD1. Germline loops: CDR1 SGHRS, CDR2 YFSETQ. The CDR3 covers 15 residues. Losses at the gene ends were 0 bases for V and 3 bases for J; bases not matched to a gene: 5. CDR3 in DNA: TGCGCCAGCAGCTTGGGACAGGGCCCTTACTATGGCTACACCTTC. Translating gives CASSLGQGPYYGYTF.

CDR3 residues: CASSPGHGDEQYF. The CDR3 DNA follows: TGTGCCAGCTCACCAGGGCACGGCGACGAGCAGTACTTC. The chain recombines TRBV18 with TRBJ2-7; no reliable D call. The germline gives CDR1 KGHSH, CDR2 LQKENI. There are 13 residues in the CDR3. V lost 2 bases to trimming and J lost 5 bases, with 10 bases between them.

The chain recombines TRBV2 with TRBJ2-1, with D uncertain. Trimming pared 6 bases from V and 7 bases from J, leaving 16 bases between. Germline values: CDR1 SNHLY, CDR2 FYNNEI. This CDR3 is built from 14 residues. Here the CDR3 DNA reads TGTGCCAGCAGCCAGACGGCCGCCGGGAATGAGCAGTTCTTC. Its translation is CASSQTAAGNEQFF.

This clonotype was detected only a few times. The V and J genes are TRBV21-1 and TRBJ2-2. TRBV21-1 is an annotated pseudogene. This CDR3 is 17 amino acids long. The DNA of the CDR3 is TGTGCCAGCAGCAAAGAGAGAAGGTTCCCGAACACCGGGGAGCTGTTTTTT. Translation gives CASSKERRFPNTGELFF.